Listed here are 12 T cell receptor beta chains from one sample, sequenced in a study of cytomegalovirus exposure and HLA in healthy donors. Primers for the PCR totalled 60 Vbeta and 13 Jbeta. The table came from immunoSEQ multiplex PCR; TCRdb's copy has only in-frame clones and leaves some out. The sample consists of 150,000 to 200,000 clones, more than 60% of them appearing once. Sequenced: PBMCs. The source is a female donor in good health and CMV-seronegative.

This clone was picked up a small number of times. The rearrangement links TRBV6-5 to TRBJ1-2, with a possible D match to TRBD1 (6 bases). CDR3 length: 14 residues. CDR1 and CDR2 from the germline V gene are MNHEY and SVGAGI. V shed 6 bases and J shed 6 bases, with 17 bases lying between them. CDR3 in amino acids: CASSDAGGAHGYTF. In nucleotides, the CDR3 is TGTGCCAGCAGCGACGCGGGGGGGGCCCATGGCTACACCTTC.

The chain uses TRBV4-1 and TRBJ1-2, with 10 bases matching TRBD1. The CDR3 runs 15 residues. Trimming took 4 bases from V and 3 from J; bases not matched to a gene: 5. Germline V gives CDR1 MGHRA, CDR2 YSYEKL. CDR3 residues: CASSLGTGVYYGYTF. In DNA, the CDR3 is TGCGCCAGCAGCCTCGGGACAGGGGTTTACTATGGCTACACCTTC.

The chain combines TRBV5-6 with TRBJ2-7; 13 nucleotides match TRBD2. Germline trimming cut 4 bases from V and 2 bases from J; bases unmatched to any gene: 6. The germline gives CDR1 SGHDT, CDR2 YYEEEE. The CDR3 has 16 residues. The CDR3 region has the DNA TGTGCCAGCAGCGGCGGACTAGCGGGGGCCGCCTACGAGCAGTACTTC. This translates into CASSGGLAGAAYEQYF.

The chain employs TRBV6-6 and TRBJ1-4; the match to TRBD1 covers 7 bases. This CDR3 has 15 residues. Germline CDR1 is MNHNY and CDR2 is SVGAGI (reference sequence). The J segment lost 0 bases and the V segment lost 6 bases, leaving 4 bases of the junction unmatched. Here the CDR3 reads CASRQGPATNEKLFF. CDR3 DNA sequence: TGTGCCAGCAGACAGGGGCCAGCAACTAATGAAAAACTGTTTTTT.

V and J are TRBV7-3 and TRBJ1-6; 7 nucleotides agree with TRBD1. The length of the CDR3 is 15 residues. Germline V gives CDR1 SGHTA, CDR2 FQGTGA. J was trimmed by 9 bases and V by 0 bases; bases with no gene match: 5. The DNA of the CDR3 is TGTGCCAGCAGCTTAACGAGGACAGGAACTTCACCCCTCCACTTT. This codes for CASSLTRTGTSPLHF.

The chain has TRBV28 and TRBJ2-5; perhaps TRBD1 as D (7 bases). This CDR3 spans 13 amino acids. In germline, CDR1 is MDHEN, CDR2 SYDVKM. The ends were cut back, 10 bases at V and 4 bases at J, with 16 bases in the middle. CDR3 coding DNA: TGTGCCATCCGGAGGGCAGGGGGAGAGACCCAGTACTTC. Translated: CAIRRAGGETQYF.

This clone was counted once. The rearrangement uses TRBV19 and TRBJ2-4; TRBD1 matches at 11 bases. Per germline, CDR1 LNHDA and CDR2 SQIVND (reference sequence). The trim removed 5 bases at V and 7 bases at J, leaving 7 bases unmatched. CDR3 length: 15 residues. This CDR3 is CASSSRTGGENIQYF. Written as DNA, the CDR3 is TGTGCCAGTAGTTCGAGGACAGGGGGCGAGAACATTCAGTACTTC.

V usage is TRBV18 and J usage is TRBJ2-3; 10 bases are shared with TRBD1. The CDR3 runs to 14 residues. The trim removed 3 bases at V and 4 bases at J, leaving 1 base unmatched. Germline V gene sequence: CDR1 KGHSH, CDR2 LQKENI. CDR3: CASSPGQGPDTQYF. Here the CDR3 DNA reads TGTGCCAGCTCACCGGGACAGGGGCCAGATACGCAGTATTTT.

Details on this clone: A junction end diverges from the germline sequence, so it may reflect a read error. This rearrangement joins TRBV28 to TRBJ2-7; 8 bases fit TRBD1. This CDR3 is 14 amino acids long. Germline V gives CDR1 MDHEN, CDR2 SYDVKM. The CDR3, as DNA: TGTGCCAGCAGTTTATCAGGGGGCGAGTACGGGCAGTACTTC. Protein sequence: CASSLSGGEYGQYF.

This clone was found a few times. This chain joins TRBV28 and TRBJ1-2; 7 positions match TRBD1. This CDR3 contains 15 residues. CDR1 is MDHEN, CDR2 SYDVKM, per germline. The V gene end was trimmed by 6 bases and the J gene end by 3 bases; junction bases not matched to a gene: 10. The CDR3 DNA sequence: TGTGCCAGCAGCCTACTGGGGACAGATTACTATGGCTACACCTTC. Translating gives CASSLLGTDYYGYTF.

Details on this clone: Other nucleotide sequences from this sample produce the same CDR3. The chain has TRBV6-5 and TRBJ1-1; a possible D gene is TRBD1 (5 bases). Germline CDR1 is MNHEY and CDR2 is SVGAGI. This CDR3 region has 13 residues. V dropped 3 bases and J dropped 1 base, with 6 bases sitting between them. The CDR3 DNA is TGTGCCAGCAGTTATCAGGGGAACACTGAAGCTTTCTTT. Encoded protein: CASSYQGNTEAFF.

This clone was counted a single time. The chain carries TRBV9 and TRBJ2-2, with 9 bases matching TRBD2. Trimming removed 2 bases from V and 6 bases from J; junction bases left unmatched: 8. The CDR3 totals 16 residues. The germline V gene encodes CDR1 SGDLS and CDR2 YYNGEE. This CDR3 reads CASSVQAGGSSGELFF. CDR3 nucleotide sequence: TGTGCCAGCAGCGTTCAAGCGGGGGGCAGCTCCGGGGAGCTGTTTTTT.